The present TCR beta chain was sequenced within a study of blood T cell repertoires in COVID-19. Profiled with immunoSEQ multiplex PCR; TCRdb holds only in-frame clones, not every one. The sample lists 430,000 or so clones, roughly 84% occurring once. The receptor comes from a woman aged 18 to 35 who had been exposed to COVID-19. The sample consisted of PBMCs or T cells enriched from blood (not recorded which).

CDR3 bases: TGTGCCAGCAGTTCAATCCAAAGACAGGAGCCTTCCTACGAGCAGTACTTC. It codes for CASSSIQRQEPSYEQYF. V usage is TRBV28 and J usage is TRBJ2-7; D is perhaps TRBD1 (6 bases). Germline loops: CDR1 MDHEN, CDR2 SYDVKM. The CDR3 sequence is 17 residues long. The V gene lost 4 bases and the J gene lost 1 base, with 20 bases spanning the gap.